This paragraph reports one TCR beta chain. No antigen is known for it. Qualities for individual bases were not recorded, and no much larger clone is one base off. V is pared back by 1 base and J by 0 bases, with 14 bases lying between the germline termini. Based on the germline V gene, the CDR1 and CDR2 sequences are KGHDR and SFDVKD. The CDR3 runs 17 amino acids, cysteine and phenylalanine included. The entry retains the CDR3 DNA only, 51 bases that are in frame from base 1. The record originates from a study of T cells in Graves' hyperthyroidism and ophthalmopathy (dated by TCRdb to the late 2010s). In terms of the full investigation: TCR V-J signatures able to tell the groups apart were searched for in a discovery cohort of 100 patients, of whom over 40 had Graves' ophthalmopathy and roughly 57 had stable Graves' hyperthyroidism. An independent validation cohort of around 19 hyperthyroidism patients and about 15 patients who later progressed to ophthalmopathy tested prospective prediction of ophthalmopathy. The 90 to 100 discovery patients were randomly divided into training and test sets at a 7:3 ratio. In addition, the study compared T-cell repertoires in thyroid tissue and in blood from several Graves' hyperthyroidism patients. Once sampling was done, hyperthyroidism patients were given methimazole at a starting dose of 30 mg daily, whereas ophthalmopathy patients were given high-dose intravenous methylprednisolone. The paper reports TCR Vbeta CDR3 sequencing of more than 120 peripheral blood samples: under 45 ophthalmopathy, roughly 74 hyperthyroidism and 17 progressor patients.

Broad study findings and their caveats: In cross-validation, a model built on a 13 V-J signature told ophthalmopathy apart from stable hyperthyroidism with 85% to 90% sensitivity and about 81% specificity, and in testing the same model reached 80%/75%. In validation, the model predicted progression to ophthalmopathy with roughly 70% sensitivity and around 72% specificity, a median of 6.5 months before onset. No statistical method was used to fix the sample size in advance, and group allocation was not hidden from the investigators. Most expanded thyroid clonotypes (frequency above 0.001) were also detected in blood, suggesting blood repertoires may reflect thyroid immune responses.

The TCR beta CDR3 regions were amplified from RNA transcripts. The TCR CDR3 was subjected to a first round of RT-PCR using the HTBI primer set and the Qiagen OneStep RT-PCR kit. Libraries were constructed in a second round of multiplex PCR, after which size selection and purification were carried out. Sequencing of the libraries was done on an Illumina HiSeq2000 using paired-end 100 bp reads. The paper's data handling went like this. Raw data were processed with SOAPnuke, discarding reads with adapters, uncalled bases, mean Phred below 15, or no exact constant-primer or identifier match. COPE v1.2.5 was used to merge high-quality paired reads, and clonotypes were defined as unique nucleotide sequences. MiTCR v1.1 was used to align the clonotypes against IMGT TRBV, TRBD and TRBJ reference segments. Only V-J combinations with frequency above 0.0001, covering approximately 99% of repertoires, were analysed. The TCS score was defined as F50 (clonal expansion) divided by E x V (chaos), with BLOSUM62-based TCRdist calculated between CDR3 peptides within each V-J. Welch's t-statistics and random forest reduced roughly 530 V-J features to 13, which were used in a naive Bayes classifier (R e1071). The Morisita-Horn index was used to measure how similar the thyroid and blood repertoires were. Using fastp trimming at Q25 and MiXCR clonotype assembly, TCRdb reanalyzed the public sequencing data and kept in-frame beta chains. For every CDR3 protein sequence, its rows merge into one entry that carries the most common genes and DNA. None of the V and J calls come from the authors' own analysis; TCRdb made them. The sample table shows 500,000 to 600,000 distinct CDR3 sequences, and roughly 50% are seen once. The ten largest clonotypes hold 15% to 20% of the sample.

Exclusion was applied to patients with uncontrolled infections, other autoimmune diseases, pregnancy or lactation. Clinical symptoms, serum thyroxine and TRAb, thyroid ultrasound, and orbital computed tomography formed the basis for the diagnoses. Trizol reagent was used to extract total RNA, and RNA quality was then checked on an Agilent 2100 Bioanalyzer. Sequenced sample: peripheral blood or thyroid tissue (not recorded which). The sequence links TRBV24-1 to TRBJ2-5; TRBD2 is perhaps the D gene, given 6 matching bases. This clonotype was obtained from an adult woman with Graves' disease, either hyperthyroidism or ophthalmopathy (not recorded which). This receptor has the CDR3 CATSDFYGGTYQETQYF. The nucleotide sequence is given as TGTGCCACCAGTGATTTTTACGGCGGGACCTACCAAGAGACCCAGTACTTC.